The sequence of this TCR beta chain was determined in a study of blood T cell repertoires in COVID-19. About the research overall: The study drew acute and convalescent COVID-19 samples from the United States, Italy and Spain. PBMCs, B-cell-depleted T cells, or T cells were the source of the cDNA or gDNA that made up the material.

The CDR3 extends over 12 amino acids. V shed 4 bases and J shed 5 bases, with 7 bases lying between them. In the original workflow: Reference gene primer amplification yielded estimated nucleated cell counts. Data came from immunoSEQ multiplex PCR; TCRdb stores just in-frame clones and leaves some out. That table gives V, J and clone size, and the DNA gave D and trimming. The sample includes about 35,000 clones, 83% of them seen just once. This TCR was sampled from a middle-aged man with acute or convalescent COVID-19. The sample consisted of peripheral blood. This chain links TRBV12-3 or TRBV12-4 with TRBJ2-3; D not resolved. CDR3: CASSYSGDTQYF. The CDR3 nucleotides read TGTGCCAGCAGTTATTCGGGAGATACGCAGTATTTT.